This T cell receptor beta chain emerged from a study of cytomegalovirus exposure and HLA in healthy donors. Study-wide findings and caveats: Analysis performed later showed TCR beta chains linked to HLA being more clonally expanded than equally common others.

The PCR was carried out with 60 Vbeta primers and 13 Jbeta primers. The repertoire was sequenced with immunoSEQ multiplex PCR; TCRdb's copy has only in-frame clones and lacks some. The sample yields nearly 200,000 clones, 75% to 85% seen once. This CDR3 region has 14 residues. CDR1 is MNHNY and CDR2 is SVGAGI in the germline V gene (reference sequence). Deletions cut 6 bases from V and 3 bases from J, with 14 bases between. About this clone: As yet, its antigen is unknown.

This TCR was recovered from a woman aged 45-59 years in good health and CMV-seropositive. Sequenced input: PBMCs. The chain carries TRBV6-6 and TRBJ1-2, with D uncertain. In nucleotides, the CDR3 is TGTGCCAGCAGGCAAACAGCACCGGACTATGGCTACACCTTC. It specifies CASRQTAPDYGYTF.